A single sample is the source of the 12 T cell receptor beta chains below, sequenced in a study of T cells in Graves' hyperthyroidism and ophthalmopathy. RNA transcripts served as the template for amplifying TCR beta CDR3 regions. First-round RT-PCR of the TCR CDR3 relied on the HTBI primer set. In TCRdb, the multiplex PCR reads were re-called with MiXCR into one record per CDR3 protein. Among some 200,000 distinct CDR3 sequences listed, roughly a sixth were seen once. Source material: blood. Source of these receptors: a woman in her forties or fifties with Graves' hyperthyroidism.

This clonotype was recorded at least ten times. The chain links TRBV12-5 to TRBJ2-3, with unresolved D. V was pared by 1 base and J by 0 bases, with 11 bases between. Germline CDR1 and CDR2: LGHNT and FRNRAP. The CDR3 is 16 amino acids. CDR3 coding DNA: TGTGCTAGTGGTTTGGGACTGTCAGCTAGCACAGATACGCAGTATTTT. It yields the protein CASGLGLSASTDTQYF.

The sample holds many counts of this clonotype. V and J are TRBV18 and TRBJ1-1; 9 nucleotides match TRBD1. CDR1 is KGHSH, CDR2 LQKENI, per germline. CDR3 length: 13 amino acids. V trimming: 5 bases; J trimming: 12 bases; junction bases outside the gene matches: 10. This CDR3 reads CASSLVRDRASFF. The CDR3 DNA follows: TGTGCCAGCTCATTAGTCCGGGACAGGGCGTCTTTCTTT.

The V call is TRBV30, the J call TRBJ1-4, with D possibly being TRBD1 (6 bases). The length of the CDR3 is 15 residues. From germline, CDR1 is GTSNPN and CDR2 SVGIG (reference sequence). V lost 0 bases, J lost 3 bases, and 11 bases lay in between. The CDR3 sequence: CAWSVMGGSNEKLFF. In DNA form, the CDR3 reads TGTGCCTGGAGTGTAATGGGGGGCTCTAATGAAAAACTGTTTTTT.

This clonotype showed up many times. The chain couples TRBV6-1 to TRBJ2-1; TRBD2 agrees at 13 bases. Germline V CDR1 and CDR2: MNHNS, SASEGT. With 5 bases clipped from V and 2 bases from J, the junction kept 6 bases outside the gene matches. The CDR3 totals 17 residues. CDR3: CASSLRTSGRTYNEQFF. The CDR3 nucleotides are TGTGCCAGCAGTCTCCGGACTAGCGGGAGAACCTACAATGAGCAGTTCTTC.

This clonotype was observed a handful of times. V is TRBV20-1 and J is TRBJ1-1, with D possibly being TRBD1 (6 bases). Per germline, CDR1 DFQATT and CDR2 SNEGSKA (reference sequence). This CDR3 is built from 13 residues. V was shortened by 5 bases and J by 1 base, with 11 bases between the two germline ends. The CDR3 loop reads CSAFPGANTEAFF. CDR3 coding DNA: TGCAGTGCTTTCCCGGGGGCGAACACTGAAGCTTTCTTT.

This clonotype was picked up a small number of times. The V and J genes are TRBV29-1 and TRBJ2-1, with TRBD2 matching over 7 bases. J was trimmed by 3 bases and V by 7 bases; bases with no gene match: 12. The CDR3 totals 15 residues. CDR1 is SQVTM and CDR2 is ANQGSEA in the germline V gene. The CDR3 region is CSASALASFYNEQFF. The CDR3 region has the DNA TGCAGCGCCTCGGCACTAGCGAGTTTCTACAATGAGCAGTTCTTC.

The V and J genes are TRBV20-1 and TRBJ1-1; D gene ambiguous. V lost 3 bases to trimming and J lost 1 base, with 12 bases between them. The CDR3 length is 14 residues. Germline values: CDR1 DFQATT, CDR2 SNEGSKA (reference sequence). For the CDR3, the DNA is TGCAGTGCTAGTCCCCCTGACTCGAACACTGAAGCTTTCTTT. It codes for CSASPPDSNTEAFF.

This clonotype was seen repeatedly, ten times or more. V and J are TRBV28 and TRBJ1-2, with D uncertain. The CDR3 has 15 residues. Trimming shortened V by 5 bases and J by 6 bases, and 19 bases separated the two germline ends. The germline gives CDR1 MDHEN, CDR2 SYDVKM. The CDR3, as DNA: TGTGCCAGCAGTCCCCGCCTCACCTTGACGGATGGCTACACCTTC. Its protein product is CASSPRLTLTDGYTF.

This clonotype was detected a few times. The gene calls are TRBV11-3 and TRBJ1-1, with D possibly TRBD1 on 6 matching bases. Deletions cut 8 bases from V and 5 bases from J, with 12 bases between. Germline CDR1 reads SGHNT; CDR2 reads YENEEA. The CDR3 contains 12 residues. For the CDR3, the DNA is TGTGCCAGCGGACGAGGGGGAACTGAAGCTTTCTTT. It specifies CASGRGGTEAFF.

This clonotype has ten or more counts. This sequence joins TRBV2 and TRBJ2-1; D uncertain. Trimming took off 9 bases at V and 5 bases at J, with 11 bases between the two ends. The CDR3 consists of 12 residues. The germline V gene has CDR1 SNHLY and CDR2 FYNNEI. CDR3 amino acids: CASQRSDNEQFF. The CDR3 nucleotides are TGTGCCAGTCAAAGGTCGGACAATGAGCAGTTCTTC.

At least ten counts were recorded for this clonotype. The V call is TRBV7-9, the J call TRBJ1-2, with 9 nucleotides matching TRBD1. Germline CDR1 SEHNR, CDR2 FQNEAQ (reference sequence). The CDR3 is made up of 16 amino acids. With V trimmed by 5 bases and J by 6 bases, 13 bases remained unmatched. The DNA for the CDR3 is TGTGCCAGCAGCGATAAACGAATGGACAGGGGCCATGGCTACACCTTC. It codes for CASSDKRMDRGHGYTF.

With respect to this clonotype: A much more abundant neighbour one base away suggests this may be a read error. The CDR3 protein is CVSSKGGATATNEKLFF. Here the CDR3 DNA reads TGCGTCAGCAGCAAAGGTGGGGCGACAGCAACTAATGAAAAACTGTTTTTT. The gene calls are TRBV5-1 and TRBJ1-4; a possible D gene is TRBD1 (5 bases). This CDR3 spans 17 amino acids. CDR1 SGHRS and CDR2 YFSETQ come from the germline V gene.